Each of the 30 T cell receptor beta chains below was sequenced from the same sample in a study of Ad26.COV2.S vaccination and SARS-CoV-2 variants. Sequencing was performed with immunoSEQ multiplex PCR; in TCRdb, only in-frame clones are kept and a portion is missing. Here the sample spans some 520,000 clones, around nine tenths being singletons. Specified treatment: around 19 received Ad26.COV2.S at low or high dose, single or two shots; about 5 received placebo; per-sample allocation not given. Sampling occurred on day 63 after the first vaccine or placebo injection. The material sequenced was peripheral blood, taken in a trial of Ad26.COV2.S vaccine versus placebo. The receptors were sampled from a person aged 18-60 years who received the Ad26.COV2.S COVID-19 vaccine or a placebo.

This clone was seen a single time. This sample also contains other DNA sequences that code for the same CDR3. This rearrangement joins TRBV4-2 to TRBJ2-3, with TRBD1 identical over 9 bases. CDR3 length: 17 residues. V lost 0 bases to trimming and J lost 2 bases; unmatched junction nucleotides: 6. Germline V CDR1 and CDR2: LGHNA, YNFKEQ. The CDR3 DNA follows: TGTGCCAGCAGCCAAGATAGTAGGGACAGGGTCACAGATACGCAGTATTTT. The encoded protein is CASSQDSRDRVTDTQYF.

The V gene is TRBV2, the J gene TRBJ2-5; 7 bases are a match to TRBD1. The CDR3 totals 15 residues. Germline trimming cut 6 bases from V and 2 bases from J; bases unmatched to any gene: 9. Germline CDR1 SNHLY, CDR2 FYNNEI. CDR3 coding DNA: TGTGCCAGCAGCCCAGTCGGGACAGAGCAAGAGACCCAGTACTTC. This translates into CASSPVGTEQETQYF.

The CDR3 loop is CASSLRDSVASEYGYTF. The DNA of the CDR3 is TGTGCCAGCTCACTCCGGGACAGCGTGGCCTCCGAATATGGCTACACCTTC. The chain recombines TRBV18 with TRBJ1-2; TRBD1 matches 7 bases. V lost 4 bases and J lost 5; bases outside the gene matches: 16. Germline CDR1 reads KGHSH; CDR2 reads LQKENI. The CDR3 covers 17 residues.

The V call is TRBV6-1, the J call TRBJ1-2; D ambiguous. Trimming pared 4 bases from V and 5 bases from J, leaving 23 bases between. The CDR3 contains 17 residues. Germline V gene sequence: CDR1 MNHNS, CDR2 SASEGT. Here the CDR3 DNA reads TGTGCCAGCAGTGGCCCCCCTGGGATACAGATCCTTTATGGCTACACCTTC. This codes for CASSGPPGIQILYGYTF.

This clone has a handful of counts. The V gene is TRBV5-1, the J gene TRBJ1-1, with D unclear. The CDR3 length is 14 residues. The germline V gene has CDR1 SGHRS and CDR2 YFSETQ. V gave up 0 bases and J gave up 1 base, with 7 bases separating them. DNA for the CDR3: TGCGCCAGCAGCTTGGCCCCGGAGAACACTGAAGCTTTCTTT. This codes for CASSLAPENTEAFF.

The rearrangement uses TRBV7-2 and TRBJ2-7; 9 bases match TRBD2. The germline V gene encodes CDR1 SGHTA and CDR2 FQGNSA. V lost 0 bases to trimming and J lost 0 bases; unmatched junction nucleotides: 6. This CDR3 comprises 17 residues. The CDR3 loop reads CASSLARSGSFSYEQYF. The DNA for the CDR3 is TGTGCCAGCAGCTTAGCGCGTAGCGGGAGTTTCTCCTACGAGCAGTACTTC. The variable domain in full, with the rest retrieved from reference TRBV7-2 and TRBJ2-7, is GAGVSQSPSNKVTEKGKDVELRCDPISGHTALYWYRQSLGQGLEFLIYFQGNSAPDKSGLPSDRFSAERTGGSVSTLTIQRTQQEDSAVYLCASSLARSGSFSYEQYFGPGTRLTVT.

The rearrangement links TRBV19 to TRBJ1-1; D perhaps matches TRBD1 (6 bases). Germline CDR1 LNHDA, CDR2 SQIVND (reference sequence). V lost 4 bases to trimming and J lost 11 bases, with 14 bases between them. The CDR3 is 12 amino acids. CDR3 in amino acids: CASSNTGTRAFF. CDR3 bases: TGTGCCAGTAGTAACACCGGGACACGGGCTTTCTTT.

The genes are TRBV7-2 and TRBJ2-7, with 7 nucleotides matching TRBD1. V was pared by 4 bases and J by 3 bases, with 9 bases of the junction left unmatched. Per germline, CDR1 SGHTA and CDR2 FQGNSA. The CDR3 loop spans 15 amino acids. The CDR3 protein is CASSSWTGSFYEQYF. CDR3 DNA: TGTGCCAGCAGCTCCTGGACAGGCTCTTTCTACGAGCAGTACTTC.

This clone has only one observation. The chain employs TRBV3-1 (or the pseudogene TRBV3-2) and TRBJ2-1; D possibly corresponds to TRBD1 (6 bases). The CDR3 has 17 residues. Trimming stripped 4 bases from V and 0 bases from J, with 16 bases between. Germline assignment: CDR1 LGHDT and CDR2 YNNKEL (reference sequence). CDR3 DNA sequence: TGTGCCAGCAGCCCCTTTCAAGGGACACACTCCTACAATGAGCAGTTCTTC. It translates to CASSPFQGTHSYNEQFF.

V is TRBV19 and J is TRBJ1-1; a weak D match, TRBD1 (5 bases). Germline V gene lookup returns CDR1 LNHDA and CDR2 SQIVND (reference sequence). This CDR3 region has 15 residues. The V gene lost 3 bases and the J gene lost 0 bases, with 11 bases spanning the gap. The chain's CDR3 is CASSISGTLNTEAFF. The CDR3 DNA reads as TGTGCCAGTAGTATCTCCGGGACCCTGAACACTGAAGCTTTCTTT.

The chain carries TRBV27 and TRBJ2-7, with D tentatively TRBD1 (5 bases). Germline CDR1 reads MNHEY; CDR2 reads SMNVEV (reference sequence). This CDR3 comprises 13 residues. Trimming removed 2 bases from V and 6 bases from J, with 11 bases in between. The CDR3 is CASSLGYRFEQYF. The CDR3 DNA follows: TGTGCCAGCAGTTTAGGGTACAGGTTCGAGCAGTACTTC.

The chain carries TRBV18 and TRBJ2-1, with D tentatively TRBD1 (5 bases). Looked up from germline, CDR1 is KGHSH and CDR2 is LQKENI. The CDR3 totals 13 residues. The germline V and J ends were trimmed by 4 bases and 8 bases, with 12 bases remaining between them. The CDR3 is CASSLKTAHEQFF. The CDR3 DNA sequence: TGTGCCAGCTCACTCAAGACAGCGCATGAGCAGTTCTTC.

The rearrangement joins TRBV6-5 to TRBJ1-5; 7 bases are shared with TRBD1. This CDR3 has 13 residues. Per germline, CDR1 MNHEY and CDR2 SVGAGI. The junction had 5 bases not matched to a gene; V was cut back by 6 bases and J by 6 bases. The CDR3 bases are TGTGCCAGCAGCTCCACAGGGGCTCAGCCCCAGCATTTT. Residues: CASSSTGAQPQHF.

This clone was observed a few times. The chain recombines TRBV7-9 with TRBJ1-2, with D unresolved. Trimming cost V 8 bases and J 7 bases, with 20 bases left between them. Germline V gene data show CDR1 as SEHNR and CDR2 as FQNEAQ (reference sequence). The length of the CDR3 is 14 residues. CDR3 protein: CASGPLVRSGGYTF. Written as DNA, the CDR3 is TGTGCCAGCGGTCCTCTAGTCCGGTCGGGTGGCTACACCTTC. Full variable domain (rest looked up from reference TRBV7-9 and TRBJ1-2): DTGVSQNPRHKITKRGQNVTFRCDPISEHNRLYWYRQTLGQGPEFLTYFQNEAQLEKSRLLSDRFSAERPKGSFSTLEIQRTEQGDSAMYLCASGPLVRSGGYTFGSGTRLTVV.

The chain has TRBV6-5 and TRBJ1-2; D is unresolved. Germline CDR1 and CDR2: MNHEY and SVGAGI. The CDR3 has 13 amino acids. Trimming shortened V by 2 bases and J by 4 bases, and 8 bases separated the two germline ends. The CDR3 reads CASSYLGPYGYTF. The CDR3 DNA sequence: TGTGCCAGCAGTTACCTGGGCCCCTATGGCTACACCTTC.

The chain is built from TRBV19 and TRBJ2-4; a weak D match, TRBD1 (5 bases). In germline, CDR1 is LNHDA, CDR2 SQIVND (reference sequence). Deletions cut 0 bases from V and 10 bases from J, with 16 bases between. The CDR3 is 15 amino acids. CDR3 nucleotide sequence: TGTGCCAGTAGTATAGATAGGGGTATTCTCAGGATTCAGTACTTC. It translates to CASSIDRGILRIQYF.

The rearrangement links TRBV7-3 to TRBJ2-2, with 9 bases that match TRBD1. V gave up 5 bases and J gave up 6 bases; unmatched junction bases: 4. This CDR3 contains 14 residues. Per the germline V gene, CDR1 is SGHTA and CDR2 is FQGTGA. The CDR3 loop is CASSRDRVAGELFF. The CDR3 DNA reads TGTGCCAGCAGCCGGGACAGGGTTGCCGGGGAGCTGTTTTTT.

The V gene is TRBV24-1, the J gene TRBJ1-1; no clear D gene. The germline gives CDR1 KGHDR, CDR2 SFDVKD. The V end was cut by 3 bases, the J end by 1 base, with 5 bases between. The CDR3 has 13 residues. The CDR3 DNA reads TGTGCCACCAGTGATACACCGAACACTGAAGCTTTCTTT. This codes for CATSDTPNTEAFF.

The chain uses TRBV30 and TRBJ2-1, with TRBD2 matching over 11 bases. The CDR3 runs 15 residues. The germline V gene has CDR1 GTSNPN and CDR2 SVGIG (reference sequence). Trimming at V came to 5 bases and at J to 4 bases, leaving 7 bases not matched to a gene. The CDR3 DNA follows: TGTGCCTGGGGGGGACTAGCGGACGGATACAATGAGCAGTTCTTC. Its translation is CAWGGLADGYNEQFF.

The chain is built from TRBV5-4 and TRBJ2-7, with D possibly being TRBD1 (6 bases). Germline CDR1 is SGHNT and CDR2 is YYREEE (reference sequence). Trimming pared 4 bases from V and 4 bases from J, leaving 12 bases between. This CDR3 has 13 amino acids. The DNA for the CDR3 is TGTGCCAGCAGCCCAGGGACAAGGTACGAGCAGTACTTC. Amino acids: CASSPGTRYEQYF.

The chain employs TRBV9 and TRBJ1-2; D is ambiguous. Between the trimmed V and J ends, which lost 3 bases and 1 base, there was a span of 10 bases. CDR3 size: 14 residues. CDR1 and CDR2 from the germline V gene are SGDLS and YYNGEE. In DNA form, the CDR3 reads TGTGCCAGCAGCGGGCTTGGGAATAACTATGGCTACACCTTC. Translated: CASSGLGNNYGYTF.

This clone was detected only once. This chain connects TRBV7-8 to TRBJ1-1, with no clear D. V lost 2 bases to trimming and J lost 0 bases, with 7 bases between them. The CDR3 runs to 14 residues. From germline, CDR1 is SGHVS and CDR2 FQNEAQ. This CDR3 reads CASSLKRLNTEAFF. The CDR3 nucleotides read TGTGCCAGCAGCTTAAAACGGTTGAACACTGAAGCTTTCTTT.

As to this clone: Other DNA sequences of this sample code for an identical CDR3. The V call is TRBV20-1, the J call TRBJ2-1; D is uncertain. This CDR3 region has 11 residues. Per the germline V gene, CDR1 is DFQATT and CDR2 is SNEGSKA (reference sequence). With 1 base removed from V and 9 bases from J, the gap between germline ends came to 7 bases. The CDR3 bases are TGCAGTGCTAGAGTAGGAACTGAGCAGTTCTTC. It codes for CSARVGTEQFF.

The chain carries TRBV6-2 or TRBV6-3 and TRBJ1-1; D unclear. This CDR3 spans 12 amino acids. CDR1 is MNHEY, CDR2 SVGEGT, per germline. Trimming took off 2 bases at V and 0 bases at J, with 1 base between the two ends. DNA for the CDR3: TGTGCCAGCAGTTACGTGAACACTGAAGCTTTCTTT. Residues: CASSYVNTEAFF.

The chain uses TRBV10-3 and TRBJ1-2, with a tentative D call TRBD1 (6 bases). Trimming took off 3 bases at V and 8 bases at J, with 13 bases between the two ends. The CDR3 has 13 residues. Germline loops: CDR1 ENHRY, CDR2 SYGVKD. CDR3 sequence: CAISEYRGRGYTF. CDR3 DNA sequence: TGTGCCATCAGTGAATATAGGGGGAGAGGCTACACCTTC.

This rearrangement joins TRBV3-1 (or the pseudogene TRBV3-2) to TRBJ2-1, with TRBD2 matching over 7 bases. The J segment lost 6 bases and the V segment lost 11 bases, leaving 19 bases of the junction unmatched. The CDR3 runs 16 residues. Germline CDR1 is LGHDT and CDR2 is YNNKEL (reference sequence). The CDR3 reads CAGRRPTREFGNEQFF. The CDR3 region has the DNA TGTGCCGGACGCCGCCCCACGCGGGAGTTTGGCAATGAGCAGTTCTTC.

This chain uses TRBV28 with TRBJ2-1; D is undetermined. This CDR3 has 11 residues. Germline V gene sequence: CDR1 MDHEN, CDR2 SYDVKM. Trimming took off 2 bases at V and 6 bases at J, with 2 bases between the two ends. The CDR3 region has the DNA TGTGCCAGCAGTTTAAGCAATGAGCAGTTCTTC. It is translated as CASSLSNEQFF.

The chain has TRBV30 and TRBJ1-4; D perhaps matches TRBD1 (6 bases). The V gene's germline CDR1 is GTSNPN and CDR2 SVGIG (reference sequence). The CDR3 loop spans 14 amino acids. The V gene lost 0 bases and the J gene lost 8 bases, with 13 bases spanning the gap. Here the CDR3 reads CAWSVGGADEKLFF. The CDR3 DNA reads as TGTGCCTGGAGTGTGGGGGGCGCGGACGAAAAACTGTTTTTT.

The J gene is TRBJ1-5, the V gene TRBV19, with D tentatively TRBD1 (5 bases). CDR1 LNHDA and CDR2 SQIVND come from the germline V gene (reference sequence). The CDR3 has 17 residues. Trimming pared 2 bases from V and 4 bases from J, leaving 18 bases between. CDR3 sequence (DNA): TGTGCCAGTAGTATAAAGTACCGGGACTTTAGAAATCAGCCCCAGCATTTT. Protein product: CASSIKYRDFRNQPQHF.

The chain recombines TRBV4-3 with TRBJ2-5; 9 nucleotides line up with TRBD1. The CDR3 sequence is 14 residues long. After removal of 4 bases from V and 5 bases from J, the junction contained 5 bases not matched to a gene. Germline V gene data show CDR1 as LGHNA and CDR2 as YSLEER. CDR3 sequence: CASSPQGAGETQYF. The DNA for the CDR3 is TGCGCCAGCAGCCCACAGGGGGCAGGGGAGACCCAGTACTTC.